This TCR beta chain was observed in a study of blood T cell repertoires in COVID-19. Study information: Samples representing acute and convalescent COVID-19 were sourced from the United States, Italy and Spain. T cells, B-cell-depleted T cells, or PBMCs provided the cDNA or gDNA that served as material.

CDR3 length: 13 residues. Trimming stripped 8 bases from V and 6 bases from J, with 14 bases between. Libraries were prepared by immunoSEQ multiplex PCR; TCRdb keeps only in-frame clonotypes and omits some of them. The table shows about 670,000 clones, with around 90% occurring only once. The clonotype comes from a woman under 30 with acute or convalescent COVID-19. The rearrangement joins TRBV12-3 or TRBV12-4 to TRBJ2-1; D is possibly TRBD1 (8 bases). Sequencing input: peripheral blood. CDR3 in DNA: TGTGCCAGCTGGACAGGGAGGGGCAATGAGCAGTTCTTC. This encodes CASWTGRGNEQFF.